The 8 T cell receptor beta chains below all came from one sample that was sequenced in a study of T cell changes during pregnancy in multiple sclerosis. Here immunoSEQ multiplex PCR was the method, and the copy in TCRdb shows in-frame clones only, minus some. The sample contains just under 80,000 clones, about 93% of which appear only once. Sequencing used peripheral blood, obtained in the second trimester of pregnancy. These receptors were obtained from a female donor in good health, enrolled as a control in a pregnancy study.

The chain is built from TRBV19 and TRBJ1-4, with 10 bases matching TRBD1. The V and J ends lost 6 bases and 8 bases, in that order; junction bases with no gene match: 9. CDR1 is LNHDA and CDR2 is SQIVND in the germline V gene (reference sequence). This CDR3 has 15 residues. CDR3 sequence: CASSLIGTGDEKLFF. Here the CDR3 DNA reads TGTGCCAGTAGCCTTATCGGGACAGGGGACGAAAAACTGTTTTTT.

The chain is built from TRBV29-1 and TRBJ1-2; 10 nucleotides line up with TRBD1. The V gene end was trimmed by 7 bases and the J gene end by 3 bases; junction bases not matched to a gene: 2. The CDR3 is made up of 12 amino acids. In germline, CDR1 is SQVTM, CDR2 ANQGSEA. The CDR3 DNA reads as TGCAGCGCAGGACAGGGGGACTATGGCTACACCTTC. Its translation: CSAGQGDYGYTF. Full variable domain (missing parts from reference TRBV29-1 and TRBJ1-2): SAVISQKPSRDICQRGTSLTIQCQVDSQVTMMFWYRQQPGQSLTLIATANQGSEATYESGFVIDKFPISRPNLTFSTLTVSNMSPEDSSIYLCSAGQGDYGYTFGSGTRLTVV.

CDR3 protein: CASSTQGAGMNTEAFF. CDR3 sequence (DNA): TGTGCCAGTAGTACTCAGGGGGCGGGGATGAACACTGAAGCTTTCTTT. This chain joins TRBV19 and TRBJ1-1, with 8 bases fitting TRBD1. CDR3 size: 16 residues. Per germline, CDR1 LNHDA and CDR2 SQIVND (reference sequence). The V segment lost 4 bases and the J segment 0 bases; nucleotides outside the gene matches: 7.

This clone was counted a single time. The CDR3 region is CASSSLTGTESSYSYEQYF. CDR3 in DNA: TGTGCCAGCAGCTCCCTTACCGGGACAGAGTCATCTTACTCCTACGAGCAGTACTTC. The chain recombines TRBV7-9 with TRBJ2-7; TRBD1 aligns across 7 bases. This CDR3 has 19 amino acids. V dropped 4 bases and J dropped 0; count of bases not matched to a gene: 18. The germline gives CDR1 SEHNR, CDR2 FQNEAQ (reference sequence).

This clone was recorded once. The rearrangement links TRBV25-1 to TRBJ2-2; D not certain. Deletions cut 4 bases from V and 5 bases from J, with 14 bases between. The CDR3 length is 15 residues. CDR1 and CDR2 from the germline V gene are MGHDK and SYGVNS. CDR3 amino acids: CASSVPLDNTGELFF. The CDR3 DNA is TGTGCCAGCAGTGTCCCTCTAGATAATACCGGGGAGCTGTTTTTT. The full variable domain, its missing parts supplied by reference TRBV25-1 and TRBJ2-2, is EADIYQTPRYLVIGTGKKITLECSQTMGHDKMYWYQQDPGMELHLIHYSYGVNSTEKGDLSSESTVSRIRTEHFPLTLESARPSHTSQYLCASSVPLDNTGELFFGEGSRLTVL.

CDR3 coding DNA: TGTGCCTGGAATGCCGGGACAGGAGAGACCCAGTACTTC. Encoded protein: CAWNAGTGETQYF. V usage is TRBV30 and J usage is TRBJ2-5; the match to TRBD1 covers 8 bases. Germline V CDR1 and CDR2: GTSNPN, SVGIG (reference sequence). This CDR3 is built from 13 residues. With 4 bases clipped from V and 4 bases from J, the junction kept 5 bases outside the gene matches.

The chain combines TRBV27 with TRBJ2-3; D remains ambiguous. V dropped 8 bases and J dropped 0 bases, with 9 bases sitting between them. The CDR3 loop spans 13 amino acids. Germline CDR1 reads MNHEY; CDR2 reads SMNVEV (reference sequence). In nucleotides, the CDR3 is TGTGCCAGCGGCATAATCAGCACAGATACGCAGTATTTT. Amino acid sequence: CASGIISTDTQYF.

This clone came up once. Here the CDR3 reads CASSLEQQNTEAFF. The CDR3 DNA sequence: TGTGCCAGCAGCTTGGAACAGCAGAACACTGAAGCTTTCTTT. The chain combines TRBV5-4 with TRBJ1-1, with D uncertain. With 0 bases removed from V and 1 base from J, the gap between germline ends came to 7 bases. CDR1 and CDR2 (germline): SGHNT, YYREEE (reference sequence). The CDR3 runs to 14 residues.